Here is one T cell receptor (beta chain) with its context. Sequenced by immunoSEQ multiplex PCR; TCRdb stores in-frame clones only, minus some. The sample consists of around 200,000 clones, 87% of them appearing once. These data come from a study of blood T cell repertoires in COVID-19. With 5 bases removed from V and 7 bases from J, the gap between germline ends came to 20 bases. Looked up from germline, CDR1 is SGHAT and CDR2 is FQNNGV. This CDR3 is built from 15 residues. The chain has TRBV11-2 and TRBJ1-1, with D maybe TRBD1 (6 bases). Sequenced material: peripheral blood. This receptor was taken from a young woman who had recovered from COVID-19. The CDR3 nucleotides are TGTGCCAGCAGCACGAGCCTGACAGGTCGGGGTGAAGCTTTCTTT. It encodes CASSTSLTGRGEAFF.